This T cell receptor beta chain was recorded in a study of T cell clonotyping in hematopoietic cell transplantation. Study outcomes and limitations: CD4 and CD8 repertoire contributions could not be separated without sorting. Pathologically expanded recipient clonotypes increased progressively from day 30 to day 180 as diversity fell. Broader posttransplant TCR repertoire diversity was predicted by graft donor and pretransplant recipient Inverse Simpson Index values.

The sample holds one count of this clone. Its target is unknown. Time point defined: recipient sample about 28 days before transplant, after cytoreduction. Sequencing used immunoSEQ multiplex PCR; TCRdb keeps in-frame clones, though not all of them. This sample yields approximately 26,000 clones, of which about 93% are seen a single time; 2% to 2.5% belongs to the top ten. The CDR3 length is 16 residues. V shed 7 bases, J shed 3 bases, and the junction held 14 bases outside the gene matches. From germline, CDR1 is ENHRY and CDR2 SYGVKD. The sequencing here drew on peripheral blood mononuclear cells, taken before stem cell transplant. The source of this sequence is a man aged 45-60 years with acute myeloid leukemia. Some clones in this sample may be carry-over from other donors' samples. The genes are TRBV10-3 and TRBJ1-1; 7 positions agree with TRBD1. The CDR3 loop is CAITPSGRGLYTEAFF. CDR3 sequence (DNA): TGTGCCATCACCCCCTCGGGAAGGGGGCTTTACACTGAAGCTTTCTTT.